This T cell receptor beta chain was profiled in a study of immune cell composition in non-small cell lung cancer. On the study more broadly: Histologic subtype was mainly adenocarcinoma or squamous cell carcinoma.

A note on this clone: Its antigen is currently unknown.

The normal lung sample lay at least 3 cm, and maximally far, from the tumour. Frozen unsorted single-cell suspensions supplied the genomic DNA. General study points: Tumour-reactive clones were not shown to match dominant in vivo tumour clones.

TCRdb keeps only in-frame clones here, not all; method: immunoSEQ multiplex PCR. Among 2,000 to 2,500 clones listed, 60% to 80% were seen once. The CDR3 has 15 residues. After removal of 3 bases from V and 1 base from J, the junction contained 4 bases not matched to a gene. Germline CDR1 and CDR2: MNHEY and SMNVEV (reference sequence). The TCR sequence derives from a human donor with non-small cell lung cancer. Sequencing was done on a sample of non-adjacent lung tissue. This chain uses TRBV27 with TRBJ2-3; 7 nucleotides line up with TRBD2. The CDR3 DNA reads TGTGCCAGCAGTTTGGCGGGAGCGGGCACAGATACGCAGTATTTT. It specifies CASSLAGAGTDTQYF.